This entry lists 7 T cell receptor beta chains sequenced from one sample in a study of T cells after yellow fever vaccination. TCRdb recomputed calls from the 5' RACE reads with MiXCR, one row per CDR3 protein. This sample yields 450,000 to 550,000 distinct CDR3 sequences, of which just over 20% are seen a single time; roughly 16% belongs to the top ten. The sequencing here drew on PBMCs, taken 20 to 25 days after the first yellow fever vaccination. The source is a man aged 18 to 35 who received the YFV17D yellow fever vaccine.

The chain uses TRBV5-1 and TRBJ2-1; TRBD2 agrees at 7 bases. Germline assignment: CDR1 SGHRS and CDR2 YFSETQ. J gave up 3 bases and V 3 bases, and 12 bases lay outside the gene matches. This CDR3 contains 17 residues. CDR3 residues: CASSSLRGGSLYNEQFF. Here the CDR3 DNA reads TGCGCCAGCAGCTCGTTACGGGGAGGGTCGCTCTACAATGAGCAGTTCTTC.

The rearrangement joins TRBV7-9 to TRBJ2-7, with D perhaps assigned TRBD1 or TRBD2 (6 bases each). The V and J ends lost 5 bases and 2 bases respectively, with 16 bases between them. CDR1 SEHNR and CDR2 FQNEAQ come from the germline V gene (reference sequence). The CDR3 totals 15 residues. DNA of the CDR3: TGTGCCAGCAGCGGGGGGCGAAGGGATCCCTACGAGCAGTACTTC. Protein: CASSGGRRDPYEQYF.

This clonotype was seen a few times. The CDR3, as DNA: TGCGCCAGCAGCCACACAGGAGCAGATACGCAGTATTTT. Encoded protein: CASSHTGADTQYF. The V gene is TRBV4-3, the J gene TRBJ2-3, with D possibly TRBD1 on 5 matching bases. The germline V gene has CDR1 LGHNA and CDR2 YSLEER. The V gene lost 3 bases and the J gene lost 4 bases, with 8 bases spanning the gap. This CDR3 comprises 13 residues.

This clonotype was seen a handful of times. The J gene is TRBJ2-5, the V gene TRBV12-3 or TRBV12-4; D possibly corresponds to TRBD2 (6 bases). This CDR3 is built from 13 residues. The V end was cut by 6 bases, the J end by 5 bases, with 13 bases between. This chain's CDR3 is CASSSGGMETQYF. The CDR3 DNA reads TGTGCCAGCAGCTCCGGAGGGATGGAGACCCAGTACTTC.

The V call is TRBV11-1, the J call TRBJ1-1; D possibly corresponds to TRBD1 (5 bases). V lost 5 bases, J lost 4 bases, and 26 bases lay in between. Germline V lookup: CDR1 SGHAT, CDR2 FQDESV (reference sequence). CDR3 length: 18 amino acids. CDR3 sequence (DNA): TGTGCCAGCAGCGGGAAAACGGGGCATGGACATTTAGGCACTGAAGCTTTCTTT. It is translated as CASSGKTGHGHLGTEAFF.

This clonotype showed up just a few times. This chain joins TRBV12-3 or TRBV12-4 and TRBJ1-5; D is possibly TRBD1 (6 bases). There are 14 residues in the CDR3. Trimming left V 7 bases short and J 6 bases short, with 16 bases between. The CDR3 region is CASTPAGGFQPQHF. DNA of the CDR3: TGTGCCAGCACCCCGGCGGGGGGCTTTCAGCCCCAGCATTTT.

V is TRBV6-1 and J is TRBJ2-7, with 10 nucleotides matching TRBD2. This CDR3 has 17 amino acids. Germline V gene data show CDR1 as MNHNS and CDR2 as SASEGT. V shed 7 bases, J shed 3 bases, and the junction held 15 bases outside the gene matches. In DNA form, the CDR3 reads TGTGCCAGCAAGATAGCGGGGGGTCCCTCTTTAGACTACGAGCAGTACTTC. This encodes CASKIAGGPSLDYEQYF.